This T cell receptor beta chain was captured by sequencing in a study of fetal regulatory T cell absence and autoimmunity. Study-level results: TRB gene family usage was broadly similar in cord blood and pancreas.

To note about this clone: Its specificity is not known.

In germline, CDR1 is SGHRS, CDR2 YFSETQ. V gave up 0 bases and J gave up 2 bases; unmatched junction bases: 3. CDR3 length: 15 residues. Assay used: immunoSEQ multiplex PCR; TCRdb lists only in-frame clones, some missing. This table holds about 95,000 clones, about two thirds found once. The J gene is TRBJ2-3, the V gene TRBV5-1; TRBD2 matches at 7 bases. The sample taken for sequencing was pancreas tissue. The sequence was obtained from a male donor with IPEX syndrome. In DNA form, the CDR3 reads TGCGCCAGCAGCTTGGGCCTAGCGGTCACAGATACGCAGTATTTT. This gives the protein CASSLGLAVTDTQYF.